This T cell receptor beta chain was retrieved from a study of Graves' ophthalmopathy and Graves' hyperthyroidism. Background on the study: Stable hyperthyroidism meant no progression to ophthalmopathy within 18 months of follow-up.

Amplifying from RNA transcripts, the study obtained TCR beta CDR3 regions. The first round was an RT-PCR with HTBI primers, and the second round was a multiplex PCR. TCRdb fed the multiplex PCR reads into MiXCR, producing one record per CDR3 protein. The sample consists of approximately 1.2 million distinct CDR3 sequences, less than 45% of them appearing once. Patients newly diagnosed with hyperthyroidism, under 2 months' duration, were aged 18 to 65, the study reports. The CDR3 is 17 residues long. CDR1 and CDR2 (germline): LNHNV, YYDKDF (reference sequence). Trimming removed 3 bases from V and 6 bases from J; junction bases left unmatched: 10.

The TCR sequence derives from an adult man with Graves' hyperthyroidism. Sequenced sample: peripheral blood or thyroid tissue (not recorded which). The rearrangement uses TRBV15 and TRBJ1-5, with TRBD1 matching 11 bases. This CDR3 is CATSSYKRTGGGQPQHF. The CDR3 DNA reads TGTGCCACCAGCAGTTACAAACGGACAGGGGGCGGTCAGCCCCAGCATTTT.